This TCR beta chain was recorded in a study of blood T cell repertoires in COVID-19. Study at large: In each case, the material was cDNA or gDNA derived from T cells, B-cell-depleted T cells, or PBMCs.

With 0 bases removed from V and 7 bases from J, the gap between germline ends came to 10 bases. The CDR3 runs to 14 residues. CDR1 is MNHEY, CDR2 SVGAGI, per germline. This clone has just a few counts. Using immunoSEQ multiplex PCR, the repertoire was profiled, and TCRdb retains in-frame clones only, with some absent. The table shows roughly 400,000 clones, with around 87% occurring only once. It was during active infection that Seattle patients were enrolled and then longitudinally followed. V gene TRBV6-5 combines with J gene TRBJ1-5, with a tentative D call TRBD1 (5 bases). Material: peripheral blood. The sequence was collected from a woman aged 55 to 70 with COVID-19, enrolled during active disease. The CDR3 coding sequence is TGTGCCAGCAGTTACTCCCAGGGTCACCAGCCCCAGCATTTT. Protein: CASSYSQGHQPQHF.